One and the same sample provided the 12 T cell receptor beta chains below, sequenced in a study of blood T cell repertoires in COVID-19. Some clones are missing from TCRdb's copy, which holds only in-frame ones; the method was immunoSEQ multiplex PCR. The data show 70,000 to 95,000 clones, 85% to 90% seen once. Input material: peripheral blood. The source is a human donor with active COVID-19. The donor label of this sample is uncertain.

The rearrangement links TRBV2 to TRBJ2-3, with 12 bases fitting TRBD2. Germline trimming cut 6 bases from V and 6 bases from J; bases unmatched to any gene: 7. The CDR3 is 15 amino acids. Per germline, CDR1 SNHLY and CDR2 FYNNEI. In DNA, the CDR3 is TGTGCCAGCAGCACTGGGACTAGCGGGTATGATACGCAGTATTTT. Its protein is CASSTGTSGYDTQYF.

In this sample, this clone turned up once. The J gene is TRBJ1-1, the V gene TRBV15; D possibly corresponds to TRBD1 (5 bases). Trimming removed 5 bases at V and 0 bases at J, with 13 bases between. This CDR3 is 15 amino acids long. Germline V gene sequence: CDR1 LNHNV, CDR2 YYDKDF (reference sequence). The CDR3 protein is CATSPEPGLNTEAFF. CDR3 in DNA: TGTGCCACCAGCCCGGAGCCAGGGTTGAACACTGAAGCTTTCTTT.

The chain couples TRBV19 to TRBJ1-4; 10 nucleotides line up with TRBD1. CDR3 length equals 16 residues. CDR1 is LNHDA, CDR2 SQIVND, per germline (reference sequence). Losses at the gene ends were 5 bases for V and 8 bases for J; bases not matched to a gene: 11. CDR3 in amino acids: CASSAAGTGAVEKLFF. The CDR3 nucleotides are TGTGCCAGTAGTGCTGCCGGGACAGGGGCCGTGGAAAAACTGTTTTTT.

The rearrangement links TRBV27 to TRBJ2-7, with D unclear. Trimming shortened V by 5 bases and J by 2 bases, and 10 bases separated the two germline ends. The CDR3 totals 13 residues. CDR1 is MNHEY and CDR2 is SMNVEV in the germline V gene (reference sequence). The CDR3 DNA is TGTGCCAGCAGTGCGACAAACACCTACGAGCAGTACTTC. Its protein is CASSATNTYEQYF.

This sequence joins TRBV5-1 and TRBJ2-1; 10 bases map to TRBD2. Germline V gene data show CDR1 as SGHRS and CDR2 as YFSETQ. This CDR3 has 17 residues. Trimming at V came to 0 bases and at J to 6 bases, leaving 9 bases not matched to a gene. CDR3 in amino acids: CASSLVPSGGAGNEQFF. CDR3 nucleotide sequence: TGCGCCAGCAGCTTGGTCCCCAGCGGGGGGGCGGGCAATGAGCAGTTCTTC.

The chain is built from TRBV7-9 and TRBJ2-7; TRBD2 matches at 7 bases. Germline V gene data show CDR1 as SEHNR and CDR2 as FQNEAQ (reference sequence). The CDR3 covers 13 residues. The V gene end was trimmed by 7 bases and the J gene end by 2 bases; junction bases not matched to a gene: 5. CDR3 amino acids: CASTQRDTYEQYF. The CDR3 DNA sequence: TGTGCCAGCACCCAGCGGGATACCTACGAGCAGTACTTC. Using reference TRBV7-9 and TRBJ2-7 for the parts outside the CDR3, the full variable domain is DTGVSQNPRHKITKRGQNVTFRCDPISEHNRLYWYRQTLGQGPEFLTYFQNEAQLEKSRLLSDRFSAERPKGSFSTLEIQRTEQGDSAMYLCASTQRDTYEQYFGPGTRLTVT.

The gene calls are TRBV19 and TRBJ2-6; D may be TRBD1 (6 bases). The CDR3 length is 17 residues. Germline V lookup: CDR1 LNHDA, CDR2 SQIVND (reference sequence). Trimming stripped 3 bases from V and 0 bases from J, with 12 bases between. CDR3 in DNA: TGTGCCAGTAGTATGGGGACATCCACCTCTGGGGCCAACGTCCTGACTTTC. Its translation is CASSMGTSTSGANVLTF. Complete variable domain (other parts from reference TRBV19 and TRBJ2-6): DGGITQSPKYLFRKEGQNVTLSCEQNLNHDAMYWYRQDPGQGLRLIYYSQIVNDFQKGDIAEGYSVSREKKESFPLTVTSAQKNPTAFYLCASSMGTSTSGANVLTFGAGSRLTVL.

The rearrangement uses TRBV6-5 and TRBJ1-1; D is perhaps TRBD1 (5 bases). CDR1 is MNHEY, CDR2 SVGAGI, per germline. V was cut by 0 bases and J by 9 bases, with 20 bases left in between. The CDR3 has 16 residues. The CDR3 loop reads CASSYSFLDTRIQAFF. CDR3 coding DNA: TGTGCCAGCAGTTACTCGTTTTTGGACACCCGTATACAAGCTTTCTTT.

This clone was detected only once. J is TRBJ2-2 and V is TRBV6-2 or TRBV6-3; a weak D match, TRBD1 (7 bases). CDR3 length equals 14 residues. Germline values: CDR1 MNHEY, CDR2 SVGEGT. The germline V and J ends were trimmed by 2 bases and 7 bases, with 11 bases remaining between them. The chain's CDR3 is CASSYQGGLGELFF. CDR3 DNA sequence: TGTGCCAGCAGTTACCAGGGGGGCCTCGGGGAGCTGTTTTTT.

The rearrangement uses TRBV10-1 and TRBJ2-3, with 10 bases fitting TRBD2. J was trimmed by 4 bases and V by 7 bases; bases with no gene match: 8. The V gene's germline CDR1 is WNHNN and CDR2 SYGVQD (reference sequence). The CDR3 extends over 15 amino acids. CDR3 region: CASNSQRGGPDTQYF. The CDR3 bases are TGCGCCAGCAACAGTCAGCGGGGGGGCCCAGATACGCAGTATTTT.

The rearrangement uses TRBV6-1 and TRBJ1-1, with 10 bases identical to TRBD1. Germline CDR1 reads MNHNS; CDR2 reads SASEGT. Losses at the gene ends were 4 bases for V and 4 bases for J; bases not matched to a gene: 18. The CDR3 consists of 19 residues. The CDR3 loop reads CASSVHPVTGGVYGTEAFF. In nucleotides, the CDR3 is TGTGCCAGCAGTGTTCATCCTGTGACAGGGGGCGTTTACGGCACTGAAGCTTTCTTT.

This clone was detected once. The CDR3 loop reads CASSSPGQGGGYGYTF. The DNA of the CDR3 is TGTGCCAGCAGTTCCCCCGGACAGGGGGGCGGCTATGGCTACACCTTC. This chain joins TRBV6-5 and TRBJ1-2; 10 nucleotides align to TRBD1. The CDR3 runs to 16 residues. Germline V gives CDR1 MNHEY, CDR2 SVGAGI. V was clipped by 4 bases and J by 4 bases; unmatched bases: 9.